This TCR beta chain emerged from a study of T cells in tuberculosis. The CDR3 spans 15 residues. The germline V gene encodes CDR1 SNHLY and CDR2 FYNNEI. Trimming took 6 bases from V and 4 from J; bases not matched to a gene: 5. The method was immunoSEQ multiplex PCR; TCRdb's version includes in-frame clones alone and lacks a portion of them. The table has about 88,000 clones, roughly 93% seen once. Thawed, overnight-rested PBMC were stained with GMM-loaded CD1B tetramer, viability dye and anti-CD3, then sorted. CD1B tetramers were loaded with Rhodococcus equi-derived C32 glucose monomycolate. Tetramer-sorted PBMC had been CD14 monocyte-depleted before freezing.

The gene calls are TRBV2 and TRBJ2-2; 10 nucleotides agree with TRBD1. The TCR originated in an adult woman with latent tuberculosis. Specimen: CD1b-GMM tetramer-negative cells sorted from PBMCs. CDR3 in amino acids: CASRTWDRGTGELFF. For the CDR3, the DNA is TGTGCCAGCAGAACCTGGGACAGGGGCACCGGGGAGCTGTTTTTT. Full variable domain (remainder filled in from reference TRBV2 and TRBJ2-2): EPEVTQTPSHQVTQMGQEVILRCVPISNHLYFYWYRQILGQKVEFLVSFYNNEISEKSEIFDDQFSVERPDGSNFTLKIRSTKLEDSAMYFCASRTWDRGTGELFFGEGSRLTVL.